This TCR beta chain comes out of a study of shared clonotypes between healthy human individuals. Study results and caveats: Among donors, sharing of clonotypes was expected to be affected by sequencing depth.

Assay used: immunoSEQ multiplex PCR; TCRdb lists only in-frame clones, some missing. The profile covers over 2 million clones, with 90% to 95% appearing a single time and 0.1% to 0.15% taken by the ten largest. This clone was found once. What it recognizes is unknown. The CDR3 has 14 residues. V lost 4 bases, J lost 0 bases, and 10 bases lay in between. The V gene's germline CDR1 is MNHNY and CDR2 SVGAGI (reference sequence). The sample comprised naive CD4+ T cells sorted from blood. Documented subset: CD45RA+ positively selected. The TCR comes from a man between 18 and 35 years old in good health. The chain links TRBV6-6 to TRBJ2-7, with D perhaps TRBD1 or TRBD2 (5 bases each). CDR3 in amino acids: CASSSGTASYEQYF. DNA of the CDR3: TGTGCCAGCAGTTCGGGGACGGCCTCCTACGAGCAGTACTTC.